This TCR beta chain came from a study of CD8 T cells in ankylosing spondylitis. Study-level points and caveats: Reportedly, significant enrichment of disease-linked clones occurred in matched ankylosing spondylitis synovial fluid.

V shed 6 bases and J shed 0 bases, with 15 bases lying between them. The CDR3 consists of 16 residues. Germline V gene sequence: CDR1 LNHDA, CDR2 SQIVND (reference sequence). This clonotype was counted ten times or more. Its antigen remains unknown. One entry per CDR3 protein, called by TCRdb with MiXCR from the 5' RACE reads. The sample shows roughly 180,000 distinct CDR3 sequences, approximately 13% of them seen only once. The receptor was isolated from a female donor with ankylosing spondylitis or in good health (not recorded which). This chain connects TRBV19 to TRBJ2-1; D gene ambiguous. The sequencing input was blood, either unsorted or a sorted T cell fraction (not recorded which). This CDR3 reads CASRGSYSSSYNEQFF. The DNA for the CDR3 is TGTGCCAGTAGGGGCAGCTATTCAAGCTCCTACAATGAGCAGTTCTTC.